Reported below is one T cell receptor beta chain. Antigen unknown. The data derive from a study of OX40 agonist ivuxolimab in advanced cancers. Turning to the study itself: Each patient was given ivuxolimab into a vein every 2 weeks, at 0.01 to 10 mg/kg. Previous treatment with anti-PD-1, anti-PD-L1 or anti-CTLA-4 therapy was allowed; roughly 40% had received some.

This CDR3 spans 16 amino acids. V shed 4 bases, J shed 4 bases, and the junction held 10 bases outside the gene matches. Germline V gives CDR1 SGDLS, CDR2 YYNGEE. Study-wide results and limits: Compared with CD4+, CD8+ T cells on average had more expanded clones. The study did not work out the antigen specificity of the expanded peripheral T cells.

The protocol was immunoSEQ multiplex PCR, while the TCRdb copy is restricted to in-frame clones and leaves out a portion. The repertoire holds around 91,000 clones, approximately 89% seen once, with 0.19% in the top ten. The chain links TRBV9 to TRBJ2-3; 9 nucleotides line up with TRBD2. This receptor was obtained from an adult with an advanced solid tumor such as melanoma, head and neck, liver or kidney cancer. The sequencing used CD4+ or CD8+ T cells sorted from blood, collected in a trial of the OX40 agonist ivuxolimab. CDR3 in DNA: TGTGCCAGCAGCAAACAACTAGCGGGCTTGGCAGATACGCAGTATTTT. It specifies CASSKQLAGLADTQYF.